One sample yielded the 14 T cell receptor beta chains listed below, sequenced in a study of control samples from healthy donors and cancer patients. The assay was immunoSEQ multiplex PCR, and TCRdb's table has in-frame clones only and misses some. This sample carries 40,000 to 60,000 clones, approximately 86% of them seen once, and the ten largest clones take 2.8%. Input material: PBMCs. The origin of the receptors is a woman between 50 and 59 years old with lung cancer.

This chain links TRBV13 with TRBJ1-2; 7 bases agree with TRBD1. The CDR3 spans 17 residues. Germline lookup yields CDR1 PRHDT and CDR2 FYEKMQ (reference sequence). With V trimmed by 2 bases and J by 0 bases, 9 bases remained unmatched. The CDR3 loop is CASSLNPGTDTNYGYTF. The CDR3 DNA reads TGTGCCAGCAGCTTAAACCCCGGGACAGACACTAACTATGGCTACACCTTC.

The V and J genes are TRBV7-2 and TRBJ2-7; D gene unclear. The CDR3 totals 13 residues. Trimming shortened V by 3 bases and J by 1 base, and 7 bases separated the two germline ends. CDR1 and CDR2 from the germline V gene are SGHTA and FQGNSA. The CDR3 loop reads CASSFVGSYEQYF. For the CDR3, the DNA is TGTGCCAGCAGCTTTGTTGGGTCCTACGAGCAGTACTTC.

The V call is TRBV11-2, the J call TRBJ1-1, with TRBD1 matching over 8 bases. Germline values: CDR1 SGHAT, CDR2 FQNNGV. With 5 bases clipped from V and 12 bases from J, the junction kept 8 bases outside the gene matches. This CDR3 has 12 amino acids. This CDR3 is CASSLGQGRTFF. The CDR3 DNA reads TGTGCCAGCAGCCTTGGACAGGGCCGGACTTTCTTT.

With regard to this clone: The junction departs from the called germline gene at one end, perhaps through a read error. This CDR3 is also generated by other DNA sequences in the sample. V gene TRBV4-3 combines with J gene TRBJ1-1; D call uncertain. Germline CDR1 LGHNA, CDR2 YSLEER. This CDR3 is 15 amino acids long. CDR3 residues: CASSQGTDVNTEAFF. Written as DNA, the CDR3 is TGCGCCAGCAGCCAAGGAACGGATGTGAACACTGAAGCCTTCTTT.

The chain recombines TRBV11-2 with TRBJ2-1; no definite D call. This CDR3 has 13 residues. Germline CDR1 is SGHAT and CDR2 is FQNNGV. Trimming removed 5 bases at V and 15 bases at J, with 20 bases between. The CDR3 protein is CASSTPKTPHSFF. CDR3 DNA: TGTGCCAGCAGCACCCCAAAGACCCCCCACTCGTTCTTC.

This clone has a single count. The genes are TRBV7-9 and TRBJ1-1; 7 positions match TRBD1. The junction had 2 bases not matched to a gene; V was cut back by 1 base and J by 6 bases. The CDR3 sequence is 13 residues long. Germline CDR1 reads SEHNR; CDR2 reads FQNEAQ (reference sequence). DNA for the CDR3: TGTGCCAGCAGCTTAGATCAGGGGGCTGAAGCTTTCTTT. Translated, it gives CASSLDQGAEAFF. The full variable domain, with the rest looked up from reference TRBV7-9 and TRBJ1-1, is DTGVSQNPRHKITKRGQNVTFRCDPISEHNRLYWYRQTLGQGPEFLTYFQNEAQLEKSRLLSDRFSAERPKGSFSTLEIQRTEQGDSAMYLCASSLDQGAEAFFGQGTRLTVV.

V and J are TRBV9 and TRBJ2-5, with D unresolved. V dropped 0 bases and J dropped 2 bases, with 8 bases sitting between them. The CDR3 runs to 14 residues. Germline CDR1 SGDLS, CDR2 YYNGEE. The CDR3 sequence: CASSVDTVQETQYF. The CDR3 nucleotides are TGTGCCAGCAGCGTAGACACAGTTCAAGAGACCCAGTACTTC.

The chain recombines TRBV3-1 (or the pseudogene TRBV3-2) with TRBJ2-2, with D possibly TRBD2 on 5 matching bases. This CDR3 comprises 16 residues. V was pared by 0 bases and J by 0 bases, with 8 bases between. Germline values: CDR1 LGHDT, CDR2 YNNKEL (reference sequence). CDR3 amino acids: CASSQDTGSNTGELFF. The CDR3 bases are TGTGCCAGCAGCCAAGACACGGGGTCGAACACCGGGGAGCTGTTTTTT.

The DNA of the CDR3 is TGTGCCAGCAGTTTAAAGACAGGACAATATGGCTACACCTTC. It translates to CASSLKTGQYGYTF. The gene calls are TRBV27 and TRBJ1-2; TRBD1 is a possible D gene (6 bases). The CDR3 length is 14 residues. Germline V gene lookup returns CDR1 MNHEY and CDR2 SMNVEV (reference sequence). Trimming shortened V by 2 bases and J by 5 bases, and 12 bases separated the two germline ends.

This clone has only one observation. V is TRBV11-1 and J is TRBJ1-3; a possible D gene is TRBD1 (5 bases). Per germline, CDR1 SGHAT and CDR2 FQDESV (reference sequence). Trimming took 3 bases from V and 4 from J, leaving 10 bases between them. The CDR3 length is 14 residues. The CDR3, as DNA: TGTGCCAGCAGCTTTCAGGGATCCGGAAACACCATATATTTT. As protein: CASSFQGSGNTIYF.

This rearrangement joins TRBV6-1 to TRBJ2-7, with D maybe TRBD1 (5 bases). The CDR3 contains 15 residues. CDR1 and CDR2 (germline): MNHNS, SASEGT. Between the trimmed V and J ends, which lost 0 bases and 3 bases, there was a span of 12 bases. CDR3: CASSEAPQGFYEQYF. The CDR3 DNA sequence: TGTGCCAGCAGTGAAGCGCCTCAGGGATTCTACGAGCAGTACTTC.

This chain joins TRBV29-1 and TRBJ1-3; TRBD1 matches at 7 bases. Looked up from germline, CDR1 is SQVTM and CDR2 is ANQGSEA. V dropped 7 bases and J dropped 2; count of bases not matched to a gene: 5. This CDR3 spans 13 amino acids. The CDR3 is CSAGTATGNTIYF. As DNA, the CDR3 is TGCAGCGCGGGGACAGCCACTGGAAACACCATATATTTT.

A remark on this clone: The DNA is left out, because the CDR3 cannot be placed on it with certainty; the CDR3 is given as TCRdb lists it. This rearrangement joins TRBV19 to TRBJ2-1; the table assigns TRBD2, which was not confirmed against the DNA. From its first to its last residue, the CDR3 has 15 amino acids. Per germline, CDR1 LNHDA and CDR2 SQIVND (reference sequence). The chain's CDR3 is CASTSGLAGYNEQFF.

The V and J genes are TRBV12-3 or TRBV12-4 and TRBJ2-4; no clear D gene. There are 11 residues in the CDR3. The CDR3 DNA follows: TGTTCCCCCCTAGCCAAAAACATTCAGTACTTC. This translates into CSPLAKNIQYF.